The 24 T cell receptor beta chains below were found in one sample sequenced in a study of T cell responses to AZD1222 COVID-19 vaccine. Measured with immunoSEQ multiplex PCR; TCRdb has only the in-frame clones, and not every one. There are around 99,000 clones in the sample; 80% to 95% occur only once, and roughly 6.2% lies in the top ten. This specimen was peripheral blood, taken 28 days after the second AZD1222 dose. The source of these receptors is an adult who received the AZD1222 COVID-19 vaccine.

Written as DNA, the CDR3 is TGTGCCAGCAGCTTCTCCACCGGGGAGCTGTTTTTT. It yields the protein CASSFSTGELFF. J is TRBJ2-2 and V is TRBV7-6; D ambiguous. CDR3 length equals 12 residues. Deletions cut 3 bases from V and 4 bases from J, with 3 bases between. CDR1 and CDR2 from the germline V gene are SGHVS and FNYEAQ.

The CDR3 is CASSPSGQTNQPQHF. The CDR3 DNA reads TGTGCCAGCAGTCCATCGGGACAGACTAATCAGCCCCAGCATTTT. The chain joins TRBV6-5 to TRBJ1-5; TRBD1 agrees at 7 bases. Germline V gene data show CDR1 as MNHEY and CDR2 as SVGAGI. The CDR3 is 15 residues long. Losses at the gene ends were 5 bases for V and 4 bases for J; bases not matched to a gene: 8.

This rearrangement joins TRBV5-1 to TRBJ2-4; 8 bases match TRBD1. CDR1 and CDR2 (germline): SGHRS, YFSETQ. J was trimmed by 6 bases and V by 3 bases; bases with no gene match: 5. This CDR3 region has 14 residues. The CDR3 reads CASSYGQGPNIQYF. The CDR3 coding sequence is TGCGCCAGCAGCTATGGACAGGGTCCAAACATTCAGTACTTC.

The chain carries TRBV19 and TRBJ1-2, with TRBD1 identical over 7 bases. Trimming took 4 bases from V and 6 from J; bases not matched to a gene: 11. The CDR3 has 15 residues. Germline V CDR1 and CDR2: LNHDA, SQIVND (reference sequence). In DNA form, the CDR3 reads TGTGCCAGTAGTAACCCCGGGACAGCCCGAAATGGCTACACCTTC. Protein product: CASSNPGTARNGYTF.

The chain is built from TRBV10-1 and TRBJ1-2; possibly TRBD1 for D (6 bases). V was pared by 3 bases and J by 4 bases, with 18 bases between. The CDR3 is 16 residues long. Germline values: CDR1 WNHNN, CDR2 SYGVQD (reference sequence). This chain's CDR3 is CASSEGGTNMGYGYTF. The DNA for the CDR3 is TGCGCCAGCAGTGAAGGTGGGACAAACATGGGCTATGGCTACACCTTC.

This chain uses TRBV19 with TRBJ1-3; D might be TRBD1 (6 bases). Germline lookup yields CDR1 LNHDA and CDR2 SQIVND (reference sequence). Deletions cut 7 bases from V and 0 bases from J, with 10 bases between. The CDR3 spans 14 residues. The CDR3 sequence is CASKDSFSGNTIYF. The CDR3 DNA sequence: TGTGCCAGTAAGGACAGCTTCTCTGGAAACACCATATATTTT.

The gene calls are TRBV18 and TRBJ1-4, with TRBD1 as a possible D gene (5 bases). V was trimmed by 3 bases and J by 7 bases, leaving 9 bases between them. Looked up from germline, CDR1 is KGHSH and CDR2 is LQKENI. The CDR3 runs 13 residues. DNA of the CDR3: TGTGCCAGCTCACCGTTGAGGGGTGAAAAACTGTTTTTT. This sequence encodes CASSPLRGEKLFF.

The chain carries TRBV18 and TRBJ2-2; D might be TRBD2 (6 bases). V lost 4 bases and J lost 0, with 12 bases in between. CDR3 length: 16 residues. CDR1 is KGHSH and CDR2 is LQKENI in the germline V gene. CDR3 protein: CASSLLAPSNTGELFF. The CDR3 bases are TGTGCCAGCTCACTCCTAGCGCCCTCGAACACCGGGGAGCTGTTTTTT.

The gene calls are TRBV3-1 (or the pseudogene TRBV3-2) and TRBJ2-2; a possible D gene is TRBD1 (6 bases). The CDR3 spans 14 residues. CDR1 is LGHDT, CDR2 YNNKEL, per germline (reference sequence). Trimming removed 6 bases from V and 5 bases from J, with 13 bases in between. CDR3 in DNA: TGTGCCAGCAGTCGTACAGGGTCAACCGGGGAGCTGTTTTTT. Amino acids: CASSRTGSTGELFF.

The chain combines TRBV7-8 with TRBJ2-1; D unclear. Looked up from germline, CDR1 is SGHVS and CDR2 is FQNEAQ. The CDR3 contains 15 residues. V shed 1 base and J shed 7 bases, with 14 bases lying between them. The CDR3 loop reads CASSLGAPPWNEQFF. The CDR3 DNA reads TGTGCCAGCAGCTTAGGGGCGCCCCCGTGGAATGAGCAGTTCTTC.

This sequence joins TRBV3-1 (or the pseudogene TRBV3-2) and TRBJ2-1; 8 bases match TRBD2. Germline V gives CDR1 LGHDT, CDR2 YNNKEL (reference sequence). The CDR3 extends over 16 amino acids. Losses at the gene ends were 3 bases for V and 8 bases for J; bases not matched to a gene: 12. In DNA form, the CDR3 reads TGTGCCAGCAGCCAGGAGTATAGCGGGATGGGGGATGAGCAGTTCTTC. This gives the protein CASSQEYSGMGDEQFF.

The chain couples TRBV7-2 to TRBJ2-5; tentatively, D is TRBD1 (6 bases). Germline V CDR1 and CDR2: SGHTA, FQGNSA. The CDR3 contains 13 residues. Trimming removed 3 bases from V and 4 bases from J, with 9 bases in between. This CDR3 is CASSFDRLETQYF. The CDR3 coding sequence is TGTGCCAGCAGCTTTGACAGGTTAGAGACCCAGTACTTC.

The gene calls are TRBV30 and TRBJ1-1; tentative D call: TRBD1 (5 bases). The germline V gene encodes CDR1 GTSNPN and CDR2 SVGIG (reference sequence). Deletions cut 3 bases from V and 4 bases from J, with 12 bases between. The CDR3 consists of 13 residues. CDR3 in DNA: TGTGCCTGGAGCCGGGGCGTCCTCACTGAAGCTTTCTTT. Protein product: CAWSRGVLTEAFF.

The genes are TRBV21-1 and TRBJ1-5; the table names TRBD1, a call not compared with the DNA. TRBV21-1 is described as a pseudogene. The CDR3 is 16 amino acids. This chain's CDR3 is CASRTKTGMANQPQHF. For the CDR3, the DNA is TGTGCCAGCAGAACTAAGACAGGGATGGCTAATCAGCCCCAGCATTTT.

J is TRBJ2-2 and V is TRBV5-1, with D possibly TRBD1 on 6 matching bases. Germline V gene sequence: CDR1 SGHRS, CDR2 YFSETQ. The V end lost 5 bases, the J end lost 5 bases, and 10 bases lay between the germline ends. The CDR3 spans 13 residues. CDR3 DNA sequence: TGCGCCAGCAGGGCAGGGGTGACCGGGGAGCTGTTTTTT. Its translation: CASRAGVTGELFF. Full variable domain (missing parts from reference TRBV5-1 and TRBJ2-2): KAGVTQTPRYLIKTRGQQVTLSCSPISGHRSVSWYQQTPGQGLQFLFEYFSETQRNKGNFPGRFSGRQFSNSRSEMNVSTLELGDSALYLCASRAGVTGELFFGEGSRLTVL.

The chain is built from TRBV19 and TRBJ1-5; TRBD1 matches at 12 bases. CDR3 size: 17 residues. CDR1 is LNHDA and CDR2 is SQIVND in the germline V gene (reference sequence). V lost 4 bases, J lost 0 bases, and 4 bases stayed unmatched. Here the CDR3 DNA reads TGTGCCAGTAGTAAGGGACAGGGGGCTTATAGCAATCAGCCCCAGCATTTT. It translates to CASSKGQGAYSNQPQHF. Supplemented by reference TRBV19 and TRBJ1-5, the full variable domain reads DGGITQSPKYLFRKEGQNVTLSCEQNLNHDAMYWYRQDPGQGLRLIYYSQIVNDFQKGDIAEGYSVSREKKESFPLTVTSAQKNPTAFYLCASSKGQGAYSNQPQHFGDGTRLSIL.

This rearrangement joins TRBV10-3 to TRBJ1-1; possible D gene TRBD1, 5 bases. The CDR3 sequence is 13 residues long. Germline loops: CDR1 ENHRY, CDR2 SYGVKD. Trimming cost V 3 bases and J 4 bases, with 9 bases left between them. The CDR3 reads CAISDLGATEAFF. The CDR3 nucleotides are TGTGCCATCAGTGATTTAGGGGCCACTGAAGCTTTCTTT.

The rearrangement links TRBV7-8 to TRBJ1-1, with a tentative D call TRBD1 (5 bases). Germline assignment: CDR1 SGHVS and CDR2 FQNEAQ. The CDR3 has 15 residues. Trimming pared 2 bases from V and 3 bases from J, leaving 13 bases between. This CDR3 reads CASSLIPGAYTEAFF. The CDR3 DNA follows: TGTGCCAGCAGCTTAATCCCCGGGGCCTACACTGAAGCTTTCTTT.

The chain uses TRBV12-5 and TRBJ1-1; no reliable D call. Germline CDR1 and CDR2: LGHNT and FRNRAP. The length of the CDR3 is 13 residues. V was pared by 5 bases and J by 3 bases, with 10 bases between. Written as DNA, the CDR3 is TGTGCTAGTGGTCAGGACGGTTACACTGAAGCTTTCTTT. This encodes CASGQDGYTEAFF.

The chain has TRBV29-1 and TRBJ2-5; D gene unclear. CDR1 is SQVTM and CDR2 is ANQGSEA in the germline V gene. CDR3 length: 15 amino acids. Trimming removed 5 bases from V and 1 base from J, with 17 bases in between. As DNA, the CDR3 is TGCAGCGTTAAAACTATGCCCTCCGCCCAAGAGACCCAGTACTTC. Translating gives CSVKTMPSAQETQYF.

The chain carries TRBV5-1 and TRBJ1-4; the match to TRBD1 covers 10 bases. V lost 5 bases, J lost 6 bases, and 4 bases stayed unmatched. Germline V lookup: CDR1 SGHRS, CDR2 YFSETQ. The CDR3 is made up of 14 amino acids. The CDR3 is CASSYGQGDEKLFF. The DNA of the CDR3 is TGCGCCAGCAGTTACGGACAGGGGGATGAAAAACTGTTTTTT.

The CDR3 loop reads CASSLVGATNEKLFF. The CDR3, as DNA: TGTGCCAGCAGCCTAGTCGGAGCAACTAATGAAAAACTGTTTTTT. This chain connects TRBV11-2 to TRBJ1-4; no firm D call. Germline CDR1 and CDR2: SGHAT and FQNNGV. The length of the CDR3 is 15 residues. Between the trimmed V and J ends, which lost 5 bases and 0 bases, there was a span of 10 bases.

This clone was recorded a few times. The CDR3 DNA reads as TGTGCCAGCAGCTTGGCCCAGGGGAACACTGAAGCTTTCTTT. This sequence encodes CASSLAQGNTEAFF. The chain employs TRBV7-9 and TRBJ1-1; TRBD1 is a possible D gene (5 bases). CDR3 size: 14 residues. From germline, CDR1 is SEHNR and CDR2 FQNEAQ (reference sequence). V was trimmed by 3 bases and J by 1 base, leaving 9 bases between them.

The chain has TRBV29-1 and TRBJ2-4; D remains ambiguous. Between the trimmed V and J ends, which lost 1 base and 1 base, there was a span of 2 bases. CDR3 length equals 12 residues. Germline lookup yields CDR1 SQVTM and CDR2 ANQGSEA. The CDR3 here is CSVEAAKNIQYF. For the CDR3, the DNA is TGCAGCGTTGAAGCGGCCAAAAACATTCAGTACTTC.